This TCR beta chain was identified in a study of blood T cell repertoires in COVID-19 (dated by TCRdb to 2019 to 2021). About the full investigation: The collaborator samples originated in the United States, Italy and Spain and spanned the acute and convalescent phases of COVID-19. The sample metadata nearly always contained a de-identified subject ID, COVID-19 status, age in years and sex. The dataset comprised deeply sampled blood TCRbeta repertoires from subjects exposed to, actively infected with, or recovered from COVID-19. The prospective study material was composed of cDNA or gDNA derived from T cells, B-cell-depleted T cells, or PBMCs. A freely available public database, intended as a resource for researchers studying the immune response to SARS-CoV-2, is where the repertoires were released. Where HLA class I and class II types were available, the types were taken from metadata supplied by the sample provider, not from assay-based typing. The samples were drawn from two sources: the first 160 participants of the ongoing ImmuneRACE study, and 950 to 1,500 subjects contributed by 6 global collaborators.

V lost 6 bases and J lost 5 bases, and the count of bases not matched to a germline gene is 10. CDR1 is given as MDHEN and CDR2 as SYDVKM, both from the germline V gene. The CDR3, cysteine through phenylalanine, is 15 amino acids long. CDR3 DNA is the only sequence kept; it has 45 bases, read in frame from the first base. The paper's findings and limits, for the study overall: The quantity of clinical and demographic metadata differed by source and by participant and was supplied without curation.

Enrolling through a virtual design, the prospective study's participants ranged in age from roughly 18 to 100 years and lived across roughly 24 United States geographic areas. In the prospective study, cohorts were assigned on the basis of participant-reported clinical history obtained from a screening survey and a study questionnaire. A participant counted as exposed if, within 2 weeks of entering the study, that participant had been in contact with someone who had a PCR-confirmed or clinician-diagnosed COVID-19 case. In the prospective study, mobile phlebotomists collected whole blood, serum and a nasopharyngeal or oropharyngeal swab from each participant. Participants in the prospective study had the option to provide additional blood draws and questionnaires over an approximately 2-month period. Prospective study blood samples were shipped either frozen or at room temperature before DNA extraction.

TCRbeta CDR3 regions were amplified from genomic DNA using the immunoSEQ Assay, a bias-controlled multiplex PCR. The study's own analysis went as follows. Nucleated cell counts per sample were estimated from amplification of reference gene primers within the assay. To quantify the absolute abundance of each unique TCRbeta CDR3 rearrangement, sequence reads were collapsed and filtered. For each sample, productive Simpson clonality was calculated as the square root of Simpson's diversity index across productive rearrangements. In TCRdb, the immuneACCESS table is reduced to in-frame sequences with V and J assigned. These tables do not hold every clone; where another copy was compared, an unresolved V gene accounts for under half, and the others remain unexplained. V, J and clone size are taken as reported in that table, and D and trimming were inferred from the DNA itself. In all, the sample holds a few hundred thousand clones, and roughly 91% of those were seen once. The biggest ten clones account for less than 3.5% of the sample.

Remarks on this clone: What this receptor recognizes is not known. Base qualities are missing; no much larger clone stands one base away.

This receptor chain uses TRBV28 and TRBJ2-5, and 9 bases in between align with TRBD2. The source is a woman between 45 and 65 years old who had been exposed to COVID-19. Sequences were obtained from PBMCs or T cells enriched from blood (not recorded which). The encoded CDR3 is CASSPRLAGRETQYF. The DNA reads TGTGCCAGCAGCCCCCGGCTAGCGGGGAGGGAGACCCAGTACTTC.